This record looks at one T cell receptor beta chain sequence and its context. It lacks a known antigen. No base-level quality is on record; no much larger clone is a single base apart. The data originate from a study of Ad26.COV2.S vaccination and SARS-CoV-2 variants (dated by TCRdb to the early 2020s). Broadly, across the study: Sequencing of the TCRbeta repertoire served to evaluate the specificity and breadth of SARS-CoV-2-reactive T cell receptors following Ad26.COV2.S vaccination. The TCR-sequenced set comprised approximately 30 samples: around 20 Ad26.COV2.S vaccine recipients, 5 placebo recipients and 8 SARS-CoV-2 convalescent individuals.

TCRbeta CDR3 regions were sequenced with the immunoSEQ Assay. After extraction, genomic DNA underwent amplification by bias-controlled multiplex PCR, followed by high-throughput sequencing. Regarding the original processing steps: To quantify the absolute abundance of every unique TCRbeta CDR3 region, sequences were collapsed and filtered. T cell fraction was estimated by normalizing TCRbeta template counts to usable DNA, which was measured by amplifying reference genes present in all nucleated cells. Repertoire TCRs were annotated as SARS-CoV-2-specific by exact matching of V gene, CDR3 amino acid sequence and J gene to a known reactive TCR set. The reference SARS-CoV-2 TCR set was derived from MIRA and filtered for enrichment in COVID-19-positive ImmuneCODE repertoires, a step that removed public or cross-reactive TCRs. Based on the MIRA antigens, annotated TCRs were further analysed at the level of specific ORF or position within ORF. Breadth was defined as the number of annotated unique rearrangements divided by the total number of unique productive rearrangements, and depth was defined as the summed frequency of the annotated unique rearrangements. Two-sided Wilcoxon rank-sum tests were used to compare TCR breadth between groups. This is the immuneACCESS table as TCRdb keeps it, with only in-frame sequences that have V and J called. A part of the clones is gone; compared with another copy, unresolved V genes explain less than half, and the rest is unexplained. That table supplies the V and J calls and clone size; D and trimming were determined from the DNA. Present in this sample are more than 150,000 clones, around 90% of which were seen just once. The ten largest clonotypes hold 5% to 7% of the sample.

The germline V gene gives CDR1 as LGHNA and CDR2 as YNFKEQ. The CDR3 goes from the cysteine to the phenylalanine over 16 residues. Only the CDR3 DNA stays, 48 bases, in frame from base 1. The V and J ends are trimmed by 0 bases and 0 bases, leaving 10 bases between them. The research as a whole found: Substantial breadth of spike-specific CD8+ and CD4+ T cell responses was reported after vaccination. It was noted by the authors that total T cell responses may have been underestimated by the TCR breadth and depth analyses. Comparable non-spike TCR breadth was observed between vaccine and placebo recipients, consistent with only spike being contained in the vaccine. Spike-specific TCR breadth was higher in Ad26.COV2.S recipients than in placebo recipients (P = 0.0014).

The meaning of the sample's time point label: individuals recovered from natural SARS-CoV-2 infection. This clonotype was sampled from a human donor who had recovered from COVID-19. The sequence links TRBV4-2 to TRBJ2-3; matching of 6 bases hints at TRBD1 as the D gene. The sequencing here drew on peripheral blood, taken after recovery from COVID-19. Here the CDR3 is given as CASSQDGGLSTDTQYF. The DNA reads as follows: TGTGCCAGCAGCCAAGATGGGGGCCTTAGCACAGATACGCAGTATTTT.